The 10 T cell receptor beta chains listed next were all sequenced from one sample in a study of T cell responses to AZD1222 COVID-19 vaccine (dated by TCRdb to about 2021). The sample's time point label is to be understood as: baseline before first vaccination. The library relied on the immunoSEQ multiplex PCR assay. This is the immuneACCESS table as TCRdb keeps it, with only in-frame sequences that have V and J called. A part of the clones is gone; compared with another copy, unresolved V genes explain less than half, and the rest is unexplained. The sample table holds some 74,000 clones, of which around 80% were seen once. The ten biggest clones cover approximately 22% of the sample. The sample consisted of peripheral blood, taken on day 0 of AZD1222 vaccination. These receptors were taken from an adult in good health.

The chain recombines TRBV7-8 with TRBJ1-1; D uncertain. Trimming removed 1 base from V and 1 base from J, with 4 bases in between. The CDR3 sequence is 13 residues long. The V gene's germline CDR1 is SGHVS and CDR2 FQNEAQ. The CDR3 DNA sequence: TGTGCCAGCAGCTTAGACGCGAACACTGAAGCTTTCTTT. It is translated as CASSLDANTEAFF.

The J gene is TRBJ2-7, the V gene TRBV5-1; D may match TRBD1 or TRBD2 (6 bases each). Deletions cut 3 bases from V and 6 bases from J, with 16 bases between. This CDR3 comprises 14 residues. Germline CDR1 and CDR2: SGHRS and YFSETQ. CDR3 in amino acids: CASSSGAGNFEQYF. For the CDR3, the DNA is TGCGCCAGCAGCTCGGGGGCAGGGAATTTCGAGCAGTACTTC. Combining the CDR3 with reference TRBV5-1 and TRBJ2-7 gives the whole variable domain KAGVTQTPRYLIKTRGQQVTLSCSPISGHRSVSWYQQTPGQGLQFLFEYFSETQRNKGNFPGRFSGRQFSNSRSEMNVSTLELGDSALYLCASSSGAGNFEQYFGPGTRLTVT.

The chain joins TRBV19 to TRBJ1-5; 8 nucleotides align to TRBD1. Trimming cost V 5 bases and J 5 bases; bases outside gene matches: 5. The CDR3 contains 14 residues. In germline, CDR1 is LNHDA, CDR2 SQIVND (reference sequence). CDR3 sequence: CASSSEQGDQPQHF. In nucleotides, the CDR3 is TGTGCCAGTAGTTCGGAACAGGGGGATCAGCCCCAGCATTTT.

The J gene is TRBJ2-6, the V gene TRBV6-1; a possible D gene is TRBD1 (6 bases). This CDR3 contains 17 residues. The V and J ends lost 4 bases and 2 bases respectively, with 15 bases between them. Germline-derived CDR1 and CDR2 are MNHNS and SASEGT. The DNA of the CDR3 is TGTGCCAGCAGTGGGGGGCGGACAGCAACTGGGGCCAACGTCCTGACTTTC. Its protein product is CASSGGRTATGANVLTF.

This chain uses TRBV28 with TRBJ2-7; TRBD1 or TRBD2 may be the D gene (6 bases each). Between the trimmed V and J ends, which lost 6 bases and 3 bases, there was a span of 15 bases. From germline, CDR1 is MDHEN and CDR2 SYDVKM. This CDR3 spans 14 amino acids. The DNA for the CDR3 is TGTGCCAGCAGGGGGGGCTGGGGGAACTACGAGCAGTACTTC. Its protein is CASRGGWGNYEQYF.

The CDR3 DNA sequence: TGTGCCAGTACCCTGGGAGGGGACGTTCAGCCCCAGCATTTT. It translates to CASTLGGDVQPQHF. The chain joins TRBV19 to TRBJ1-5; D possibly corresponds to TRBD1 (5 bases). The length of the CDR3 is 14 residues. Between the trimmed V and J ends, which lost 7 bases and 6 bases, there was a span of 16 bases. The germline V gene encodes CDR1 LNHDA and CDR2 SQIVND (reference sequence).

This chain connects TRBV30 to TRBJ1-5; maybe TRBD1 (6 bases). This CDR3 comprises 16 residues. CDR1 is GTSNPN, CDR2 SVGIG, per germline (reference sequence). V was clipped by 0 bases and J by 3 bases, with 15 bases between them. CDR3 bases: TGTGCCTGGAGTGTACGGGGCAGGGGATTCAATCAGCCCCAGCATTTT. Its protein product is CAWSVRGRGFNQPQHF.

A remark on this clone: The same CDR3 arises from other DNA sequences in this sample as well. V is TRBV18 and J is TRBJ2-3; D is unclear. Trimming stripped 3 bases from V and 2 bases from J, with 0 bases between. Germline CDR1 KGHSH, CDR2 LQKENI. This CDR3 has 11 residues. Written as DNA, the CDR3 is TGTGCCAGCTCACCCACAGATACGCAGTATTTT. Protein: CASSPTDTQYF.

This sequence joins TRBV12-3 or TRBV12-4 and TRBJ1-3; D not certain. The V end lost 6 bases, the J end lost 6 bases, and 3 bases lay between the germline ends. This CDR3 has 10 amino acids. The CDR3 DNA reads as TGTGCCAGCAGCATAAACACCATATATTTT. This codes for CASSINTIYF.

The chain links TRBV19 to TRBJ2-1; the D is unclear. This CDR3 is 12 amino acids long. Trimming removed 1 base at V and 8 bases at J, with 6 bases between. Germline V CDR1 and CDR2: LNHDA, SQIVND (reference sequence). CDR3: CASSIAWDEQFF. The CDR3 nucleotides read TGTGCCAGTAGTATAGCATGGGATGAGCAGTTCTTC.